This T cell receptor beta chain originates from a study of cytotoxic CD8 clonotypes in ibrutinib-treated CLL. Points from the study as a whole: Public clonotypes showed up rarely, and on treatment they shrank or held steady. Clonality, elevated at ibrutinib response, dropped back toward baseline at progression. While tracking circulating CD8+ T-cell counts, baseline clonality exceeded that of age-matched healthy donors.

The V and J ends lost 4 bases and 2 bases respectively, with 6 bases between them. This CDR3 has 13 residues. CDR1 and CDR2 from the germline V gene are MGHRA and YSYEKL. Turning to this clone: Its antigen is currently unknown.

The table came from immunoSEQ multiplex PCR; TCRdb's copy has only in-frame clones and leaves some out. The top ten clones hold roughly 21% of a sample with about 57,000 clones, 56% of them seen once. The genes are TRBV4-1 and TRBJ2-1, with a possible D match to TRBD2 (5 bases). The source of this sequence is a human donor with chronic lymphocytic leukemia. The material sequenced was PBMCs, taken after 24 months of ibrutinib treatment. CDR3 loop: CASSPGTYNEQFF. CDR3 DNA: TGCGCCAGCAGCCCCGGGACCTACAATGAGCAGTTCTTC.